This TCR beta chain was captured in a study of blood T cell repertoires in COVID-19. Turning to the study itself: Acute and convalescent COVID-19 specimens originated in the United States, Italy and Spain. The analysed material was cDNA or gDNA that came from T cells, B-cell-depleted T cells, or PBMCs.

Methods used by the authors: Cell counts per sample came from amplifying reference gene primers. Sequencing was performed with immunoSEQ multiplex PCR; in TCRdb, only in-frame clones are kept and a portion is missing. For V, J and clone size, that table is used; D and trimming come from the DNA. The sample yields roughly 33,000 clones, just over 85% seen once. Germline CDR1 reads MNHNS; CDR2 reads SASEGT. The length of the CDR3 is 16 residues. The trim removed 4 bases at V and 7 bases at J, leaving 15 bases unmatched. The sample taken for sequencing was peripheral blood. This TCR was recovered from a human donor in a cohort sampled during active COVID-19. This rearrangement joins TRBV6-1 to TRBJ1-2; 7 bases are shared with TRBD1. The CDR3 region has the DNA TGTGCCAGCAGTGTTGGGTCAGGCAGGGGGTGGGGTGGCTACACCTTC. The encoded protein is CASSVGSGRGWGGYTF.